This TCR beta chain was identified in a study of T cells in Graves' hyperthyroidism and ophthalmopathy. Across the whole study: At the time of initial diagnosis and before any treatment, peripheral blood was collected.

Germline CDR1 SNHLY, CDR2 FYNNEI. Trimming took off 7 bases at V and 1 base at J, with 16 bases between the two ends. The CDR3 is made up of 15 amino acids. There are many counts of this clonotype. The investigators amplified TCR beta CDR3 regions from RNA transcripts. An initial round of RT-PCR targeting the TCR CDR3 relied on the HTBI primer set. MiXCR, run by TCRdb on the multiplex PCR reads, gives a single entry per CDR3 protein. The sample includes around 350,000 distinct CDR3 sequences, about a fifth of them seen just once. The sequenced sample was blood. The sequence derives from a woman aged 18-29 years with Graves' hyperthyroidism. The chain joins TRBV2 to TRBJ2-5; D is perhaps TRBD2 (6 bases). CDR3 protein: CASKSSRGLQETQYF. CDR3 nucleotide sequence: TGTGCCAGCAAATCTAGTCGGGGACTCCAAGAGACCCAGTACTTC.